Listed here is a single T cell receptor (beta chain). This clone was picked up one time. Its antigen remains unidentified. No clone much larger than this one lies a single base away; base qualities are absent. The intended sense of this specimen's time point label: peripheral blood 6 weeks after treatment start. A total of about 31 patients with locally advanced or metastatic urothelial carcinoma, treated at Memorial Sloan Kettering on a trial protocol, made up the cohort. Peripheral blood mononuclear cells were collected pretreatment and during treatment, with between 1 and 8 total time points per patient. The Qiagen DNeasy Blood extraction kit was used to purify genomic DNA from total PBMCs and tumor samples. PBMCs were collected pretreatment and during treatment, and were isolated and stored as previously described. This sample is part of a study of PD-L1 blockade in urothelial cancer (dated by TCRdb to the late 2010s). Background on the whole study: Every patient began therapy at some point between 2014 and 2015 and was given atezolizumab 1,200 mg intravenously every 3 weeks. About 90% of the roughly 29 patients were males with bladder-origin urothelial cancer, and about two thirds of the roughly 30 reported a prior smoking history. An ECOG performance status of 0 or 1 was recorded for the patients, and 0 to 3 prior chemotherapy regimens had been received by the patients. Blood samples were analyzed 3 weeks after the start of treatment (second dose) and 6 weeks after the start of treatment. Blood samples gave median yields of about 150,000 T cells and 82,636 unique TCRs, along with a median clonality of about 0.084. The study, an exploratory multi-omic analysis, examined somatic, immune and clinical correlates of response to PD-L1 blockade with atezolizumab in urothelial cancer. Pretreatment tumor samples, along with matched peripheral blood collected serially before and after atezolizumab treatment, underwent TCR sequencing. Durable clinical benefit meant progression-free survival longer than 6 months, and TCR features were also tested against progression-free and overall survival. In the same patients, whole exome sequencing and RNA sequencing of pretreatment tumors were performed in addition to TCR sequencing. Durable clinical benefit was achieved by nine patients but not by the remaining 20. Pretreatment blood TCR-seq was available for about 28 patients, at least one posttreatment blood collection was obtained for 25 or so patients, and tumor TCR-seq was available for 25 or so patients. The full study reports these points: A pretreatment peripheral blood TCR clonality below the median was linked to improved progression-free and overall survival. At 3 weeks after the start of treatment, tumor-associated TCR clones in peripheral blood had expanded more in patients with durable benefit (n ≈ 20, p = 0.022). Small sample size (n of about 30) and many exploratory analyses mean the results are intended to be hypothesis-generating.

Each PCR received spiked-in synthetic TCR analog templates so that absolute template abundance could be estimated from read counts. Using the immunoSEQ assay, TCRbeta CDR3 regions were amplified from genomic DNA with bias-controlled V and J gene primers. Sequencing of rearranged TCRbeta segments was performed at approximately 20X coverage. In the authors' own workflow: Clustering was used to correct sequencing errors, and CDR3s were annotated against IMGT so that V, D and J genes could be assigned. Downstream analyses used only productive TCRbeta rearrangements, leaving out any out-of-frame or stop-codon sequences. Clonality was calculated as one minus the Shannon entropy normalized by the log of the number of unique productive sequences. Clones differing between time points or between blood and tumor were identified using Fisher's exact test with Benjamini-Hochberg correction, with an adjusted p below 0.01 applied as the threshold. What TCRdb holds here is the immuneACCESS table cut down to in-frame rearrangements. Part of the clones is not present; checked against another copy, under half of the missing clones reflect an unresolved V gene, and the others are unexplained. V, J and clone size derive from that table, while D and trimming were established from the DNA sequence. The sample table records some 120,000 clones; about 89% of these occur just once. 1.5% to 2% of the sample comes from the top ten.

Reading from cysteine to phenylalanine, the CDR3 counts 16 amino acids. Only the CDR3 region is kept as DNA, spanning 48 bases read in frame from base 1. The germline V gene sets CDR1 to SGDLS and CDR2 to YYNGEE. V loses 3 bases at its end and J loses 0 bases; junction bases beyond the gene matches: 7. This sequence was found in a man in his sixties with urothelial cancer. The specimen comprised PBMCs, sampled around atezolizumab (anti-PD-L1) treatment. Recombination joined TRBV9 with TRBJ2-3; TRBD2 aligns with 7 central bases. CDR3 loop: CASSAASGASTDTQYF. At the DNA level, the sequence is TGTGCCAGCAGCGCCGCTAGCGGAGCTAGCACAGATACGCAGTATTTT.